Shown below are 18 T cell receptor beta chains from a single sample sequenced in a study of cytomegalovirus exposure and HLA in healthy donors. With 60 Vbeta and 13 Jbeta primers, the PCR was carried out. Some clones are missing from TCRdb's copy, which holds only in-frame ones; the method was immunoSEQ multiplex PCR. Of 200,000 to 250,000 clones detected, about 81% appear once; the ten largest clones hold 2.7%. Source material: PBMCs. These TCRs come from a woman between 35 and 50 years old in good health and CMV-seronegative.

The chain carries TRBV4-2 and TRBJ2-7; 7 bases agree with TRBD2. The CDR3 covers 15 residues. V lost 0 bases and J lost 1; bases outside the gene matches: 3. Germline V gives CDR1 LGHNA, CDR2 YNFKEQ. CDR3 in amino acids: CASSQEGGVSYEQYF. CDR3 DNA: TGTGCCAGCAGCCAAGAGGGAGGGGTGTCCTACGAGCAGTACTTC.

This clone showed up just once. V gene TRBV29-1 combines with J gene TRBJ2-1, with TRBD2 matching 10 bases. The germline V gene has CDR1 SQVTM and CDR2 ANQGSEA. The CDR3 is 14 amino acids. Trimming at V came to 6 bases and at J to 7 bases, leaving 9 bases not matched to a gene. CDR3 DNA sequence: TGCAGCGTGGATGCTAGCGGGAGCTTTAATGAGCAGTTCTTC. Its protein is CSVDASGSFNEQFF.

This clone was detected only once. CDR3 region: CASRYPEGKLFF. The DNA for the CDR3 is TGCGCCAGCAGATATCCGGAGGGTAAACTGTTTTTT. The chain employs TRBV4-1 and TRBJ1-4; no reliable D call. This CDR3 region has 12 residues. CDR1 MGHRA and CDR2 YSYEKL come from the germline V gene. V lost 6 bases, J lost 11 bases, and 13 bases lay in between.

Only one count was recorded for this clone. The chain joins TRBV5-3 to TRBJ2-5; 11 bases line up with TRBD2. TRBV5-3 is an ORF, and what it does is uncertain. The CDR3 is made up of 16 amino acids. After removal of 4 bases from V and 2 bases from J, the junction contained 7 bases not matched to a gene. The CDR3 loop is CARSPYSGREQETQYF. CDR3 nucleotide sequence: TGTGCCAGAAGCCCGTATAGCGGGAGGGAACAAGAGACCCAGTACTTC.

The chain carries TRBV14 and TRBJ2-3; D unresolved. This CDR3 is built from 11 residues. CDR1 is SGHDN, CDR2 FVKESK, per germline. Deletions cut 4 bases from V and 5 bases from J, with 4 bases between. The CDR3 DNA reads as TGTGCCAGCAGCCCCTTAGATACGCAGTATTTT. Protein: CASSPLDTQYF.

This chain links TRBV10-1 with TRBJ1-5; 8 nucleotides agree with TRBD1. The ends lost 8 bases at V and 6 bases at J; junction bases unmatched: 6. This CDR3 contains 13 residues. CDR1 WNHNN and CDR2 SYGVQD come from the germline V gene (reference sequence). The CDR3 sequence: CASRRQGTQPQHF. The CDR3 DNA reads TGCGCCAGCCGTCGACAGGGGACTCAGCCCCAGCATTTT.

The gene calls are TRBV5-5 and TRBJ1-4; 7 bases align to TRBD1. With V trimmed by 4 bases and J by 7 bases, 16 bases remained unmatched. The length of the CDR3 is 17 residues. CDR1 is SGHKS and CDR2 is YYEKEE in the germline V gene (reference sequence). Here the CDR3 DNA reads TGTGCCAGCAGCACCGGCGGCGGAGGCAGGGGGACTGAAAAACTGTTTTTT. Translating gives CASSTGGGGRGTEKLFF.

The chain has TRBV9 and TRBJ2-7; 15 bases are shared with TRBD2. The germline V gene has CDR1 SGDLS and CDR2 YYNGEE. The CDR3 spans 15 residues. V gave up 3 bases and J gave up 4 bases; unmatched junction bases: 2. CDR3 sequence reads: CASSDGTSGRYEQYF. CDR3 sequence (DNA): TGTGCCAGCAGCGACGGGACTAGCGGGAGGTACGAGCAGTACTTC.

The CDR3 DNA sequence: TGTGCCAGCAGCTTGAGGGACTACAACAATGAGCAGTTCTTC. Protein sequence: CASSLRDYNNEQFF. The chain couples TRBV5-4 to TRBJ2-1, with TRBD2 matching 7 bases. Looked up from germline, CDR1 is SGHNT and CDR2 is YYREEE (reference sequence). This CDR3 is 14 amino acids long. The junction had 3 bases not matched to a gene; V was cut back by 1 base and J by 5 bases.

The genes are TRBV19 and TRBJ1-6; 7 bases match TRBD1. Germline values: CDR1 LNHDA, CDR2 SQIVND (reference sequence). There are 14 residues in the CDR3. J was trimmed by 8 bases and V by 7 bases; bases with no gene match: 8. In DNA form, the CDR3 reads TGTGCCAGTAACCCGACAGGGACGGATTCACCCCTCCACTTT. Its protein is CASNPTGTDSPLHF.

The chain combines TRBV7-9 with TRBJ2-5, with D perhaps TRBD2 (6 bases). CDR1 is SEHNR and CDR2 is FQNEAQ in the germline V gene (reference sequence). The length of the CDR3 is 15 residues. Between the trimmed V and J ends, which lost 1 base and 2 bases, there was a span of 11 bases. The CDR3 sequence: CASSLVGGSQETQYF. In DNA form, the CDR3 reads TGTGCCAGCAGCTTAGTGGGGGGATCTCAAGAGACCCAGTACTTC. The variable domain in full, with the rest retrieved from reference TRBV7-9 and TRBJ2-5, is DTGVSQNPRHKITKRGQNVTFRCDPISEHNRLYWYRQTLGQGPEFLTYFQNEAQLEKSRLLSDRFSAERPKGSFSTLEIQRTEQGDSAMYLCASSLVGGSQETQYFGPGTRLLVL.

J is TRBJ1-5 and V is TRBV4-1; TRBD1 matches at 7 bases. The V segment lost 0 bases and the J segment 2 bases; nucleotides outside the gene matches: 7. The CDR3 loop spans 17 amino acids. The germline V gene encodes CDR1 MGHRA and CDR2 YSYEKL. Here the CDR3 reads CASSQDGGTVGNQPQHF. CDR3 DNA: TGCGCCAGCAGCCAAGATGGGGGGACAGTAGGCAATCAGCCCCAGCATTTT.

The chain uses TRBV7-3 and TRBJ2-2; 8 bases match TRBD2. The germline V gene encodes CDR1 SGHTA and CDR2 FQGTGA. The CDR3 is 17 residues long. Unmatched junction bases numbered 15, after V lost 5 bases and J lost 7 bases. The CDR3 loop is CASSPRDASGPCGELFF. CDR3 sequence (DNA): TGTGCCAGCAGCCCAAGGGACGCTAGCGGGCCATGCGGGGAGCTGTTTTTT.

V usage is TRBV9 and J usage is TRBJ2-7, with TRBD1 matching over 8 bases. This CDR3 contains 15 residues. From germline, CDR1 is SGDLS and CDR2 YYNGEE. Trimming removed 3 bases from V and 3 bases from J; junction bases left unmatched: 8. CDR3 region: CASSEQAGGFYEQYF. The CDR3 DNA sequence: TGTGCCAGCAGCGAACAGGCAGGGGGCTTCTACGAGCAGTACTTC. The complete variable domain, with remaining parts taken from reference TRBV9 and TRBJ2-7, reads DSGVTQTPKHLITATGQRVTLRCSPRSGDLSVYWYQQSLDQGLQFLIQYYNGEERAKGNILERFSAQQFPDLHSELNLSSLELGDSALYFCASSEQAGGFYEQYFGPGTRLTVT.

This chain links TRBV5-1 with TRBJ2-2, with unresolved D. V was shortened by 1 base and J by 3 bases, with 13 bases between the two germline ends. The CDR3 spans 16 residues. Germline assignment: CDR1 SGHRS and CDR2 YFSETQ. CDR3 residues: CASSLTAPLDTGELFF. CDR3 nucleotide sequence: TGCGCCAGCAGCTTGACCGCACCATTAGACACCGGGGAGCTGTTTTTT.

This chain connects TRBV6-1 to TRBJ2-2, with 8 bases fitting TRBD2. The V gene's germline CDR1 is MNHNS and CDR2 SASEGT. The trim removed 5 bases at V and 0 bases at J, leaving 2 bases unmatched. This CDR3 has 15 residues. This CDR3 reads CASSQGLANTGELFF. In DNA, the CDR3 is TGTGCCAGCAGTCAGGGACTAGCGAACACCGGGGAGCTGTTTTTT.

V and J are TRBV5-1 and TRBJ1-2; 10 bases fit TRBD1. The V and J ends lost 0 bases and 1 base, in that order; junction bases with no gene match: 3. The length of the CDR3 is 16 residues. The germline V gene has CDR1 SGHRS and CDR2 YFSETQ. The CDR3 loop is CASSLVRTGGNYGYTF. The CDR3, as DNA: TGCGCCAGCAGCTTGGTTCGGACAGGGGGTAACTATGGCTACACCTTC. Supplemented by reference TRBV5-1 and TRBJ1-2, the full variable domain reads KAGVTQTPRYLIKTRGQQVTLSCSPISGHRSVSWYQQTPGQGLQFLFEYFSETQRNKGNFPGRFSGRQFSNSRSEMNVSTLELGDSALYLCASSLVRTGGNYGYTFGSGTRLTVV.

This clone came up once. The rearrangement links TRBV28 to TRBJ2-3; 7 nucleotides match TRBD1. The CDR3 totals 17 residues. Trimming removed 6 bases from V and 2 bases from J; junction bases left unmatched: 14. Germline-derived CDR1 and CDR2 are MDHEN and SYDVKM. The CDR3 bases are TGTGCCAGCAGGGGAACGACAGGGCGGGCCCTCACAGATACGCAGTATTTT. Encoded protein: CASRGTTGRALTDTQYF.